Listed here are 25 T cell receptor beta chains from one sample, sequenced in a study of CXCR3-negative and CXCR3-positive naive CD8 T cells. The TRB libraries of cDNA were built by UMI-labeled 5' RACE. Reanalyzing the 5' RACE reads, TCRdb keeps one entry per CDR3 protein, without DNA. Listed are 35,000 to 40,000 distinct CDR3 sequences; roughly 15% falls within the top ten. The sequencing sample was made of memory CD8+ T cells from blood. These receptors were taken from a human donor in good health. Some clones in this sample may be carry-over from other donors' samples.

The rearrangement links TRBV7-3 to TRBJ1-1. This CDR3 region has 13 residues. Germline lookup yields CDR1 SGHTA and CDR2 FQGTGA. The CDR3: CASGLGENTEAFF.

V gene TRBV12-3 or TRBV12-4 combines with J gene TRBJ1-2; with no DNA, the TCRdb D assignment of TRBD1 cannot be verified. The length of the CDR3 is 12 residues. The chain's CDR3 is CASLGGGRGYTF.

J is TRBJ1-1 and V is TRBV7-3; TCRdb reports TRBD1, a call that lacks DNA to check it against. Germline V gene data show CDR1 as SGHTA and CDR2 as FQGTGA. The CDR3 consists of 14 residues. The CDR3 sequence is CASSSTGVNTEAFF.

The chain joins TRBV4-2 to TRBJ1-2. Germline V gene data show CDR1 as LGHNA and CDR2 as YNFKEQ. The CDR3 is 15 amino acids. The CDR3 spells CASSQDSLGRSGYTF.

The rearrangement joins TRBV5-6 to TRBJ2-7. This CDR3 region has 13 residues. Germline CDR1 reads SGHDT; CDR2 reads YYEEEE. The CDR3 spells CASSTRHYYEQYF.

This chain links TRBV6-4 with TRBJ1-2. The CDR3 runs to 15 residues. Germline V gene sequence: CDR1 MRHNA, CDR2 SNTAGT. This chain's CDR3 is CASSDSTRDSGGYTF.

This rearrangement joins TRBV5-1 to TRBJ2-1; TCRdb picks TRBD1, but there is no DNA to check that call. The CDR3 is made up of 14 amino acids. The germline V gene has CDR1 SGHRS and CDR2 YFSETQ. The chain's CDR3 is CASSGSGTYNEQFF.

This chain joins TRBV29-1 and TRBJ2-7; the TCRdb call, TRBD2, lacks DNA for checking. The length of the CDR3 is 13 residues. In germline, CDR1 is SQVTM, CDR2 ANQGSEA. The CDR3 region is CSVRLAGSYEQYF.

The chain links TRBV28 to TRBJ2-7; the D gene TCRdb calls, TRBD1, cannot be checked with no DNA. The CDR3 is 14 amino acids. The germline gives CDR1 MDHEN, CDR2 SYDVKM. Here the CDR3 reads CASRQGQGDYEQYF.

This chain links TRBV6-2 or TRBV6-3 with TRBJ2-3; lacking DNA, the TRBD2 call made by TCRdb goes unchecked. The V gene's germline CDR1 is MNHEY and CDR2 SVGEGT. The CDR3 runs to 14 residues. The CDR3 loop is CATGLTSGTDTQYF.

The chain combines TRBV5-6 with TRBJ2-1. Per the germline V gene, CDR1 is SGHDT and CDR2 is YYEEEE. The CDR3 consists of 12 residues. The CDR3 here is CASSLGSFEQFF.

The chain links TRBV9 to TRBJ2-1; checking the TCRdb D call of TRBD2 is not possible without DNA. Germline CDR1 and CDR2: SGDLS and YYNGEE. The CDR3 has 16 residues. The CDR3 is CASSTTARGGYNEQFF.

The chain links TRBV5-1 to TRBJ1-2; absent DNA, TCRdb's TRBD1 call cannot be checked. Germline loops: CDR1 SGHRS, CDR2 YFSETQ. The CDR3 extends over 16 amino acids. The CDR3 sequence: CASSLSTDRANYGYTF.

The chain combines TRBV2 with TRBJ2-5; without DNA, the TCRdb call of TRBD1 cannot be checked. Looked up from germline, CDR1 is SNHLY and CDR2 is FYNNEI. The CDR3 runs to 15 residues. The CDR3 loop is CASSEGPARARTQYF.

This rearrangement joins TRBV7-6 to TRBJ2-5; with no DNA, the TCRdb D assignment of TRBD1 cannot be verified. The CDR3 runs to 15 residues. CDR1 and CDR2 (germline): SGHVS, FNYEAQ. The CDR3 region is CASSSSGGRTETQYF.

V is TRBV9 and J is TRBJ1-1; the D call of TRBD1 rests on TCRdb alone, since no DNA is present to check it. Germline-derived CDR1 and CDR2 are SGDLS and YYNGEE. The CDR3 runs to 13 residues. Here the CDR3 reads CASSVTGGTEAFF.

The CDR3 reads CSARIIGTVNEKLFF. The chain joins TRBV20-1 to TRBJ1-4; the TRBD1 assignment by TCRdb is unverifiable without DNA. Germline loops: CDR1 DFQATT, CDR2 SNEGSKA (reference sequence). The CDR3 loop spans 15 amino acids.

The chain joins TRBV2 to TRBJ2-3; TCRdb calls TRBD1, which cannot be checked without DNA. Germline V gene data show CDR1 as SNHLY and CDR2 as FYNNEI. The CDR3 totals 15 residues. CDR3 in amino acids: CASSTGGRSTDTQYF.

The chain is built from TRBV10-2 and TRBJ2-7. The germline CDR1 and CDR2 sequences are WSHSY and SAAADI. This CDR3 spans 14 amino acids. The CDR3 is CASSDERDSYEQYF.

The chain links TRBV12-3 or TRBV12-4 to TRBJ2-1; the TCRdb D gene call, TRBD1, has no DNA to confirm it. The CDR3 contains 14 residues. The CDR3 loop reads CASSPGQQYNEQFF.

This clonotype ranks as medium-sized (0.01 to 0.1%) in terms of frequency. The chain employs TRBV7-3 and TRBJ2-2; TCRdb's assignment of TRBD1 cannot be checked, as there is no DNA. CDR1 and CDR2 from the germline V gene are SGHTA and FQGTGA. The CDR3 has 14 amino acids. CDR3 sequence reads: CASRAGENTGELFF.

This CDR3 is CASSEWVGAGDEQFF. The chain carries TRBV25-1 and TRBJ2-1; the TCRdb call, TRBD1, lacks DNA for checking. The CDR3 totals 15 residues. CDR1 and CDR2 (germline): MGHDK, SYGVNS.

The chain is built from TRBV4-2 and TRBJ2-1; TCRdb lists TRBD2, though no DNA is available to test this call. This CDR3 spans 18 amino acids. Looked up from germline, CDR1 is LGHNA and CDR2 is YNFKEQ. The CDR3 sequence: CASSQVTSGGVSYNEQFF.

This clonotype counts as medium-sized by frequency. The rearrangement links TRBV20-1 to TRBJ1-4; TCRdb reports TRBD1, a call that lacks DNA to check it against. CDR3 length: 13 amino acids. Germline V CDR1 and CDR2: DFQATT, SNEGSKA (reference sequence). The CDR3 loop is CSAPGTGLEKLFF.

This sequence joins TRBV29-1 and TRBJ2-5; TCRdb picks TRBD1, but there is no DNA to check that call. The CDR3 consists of 13 residues. Looked up from germline, CDR1 is SQVTM and CDR2 is ANQGSEA. CDR3 residues: CSVRDRGMETQYF.